The present TCR beta chain was sequenced within a study of blood T cell repertoires in COVID-19 (dated by TCRdb to 2020 to 2021). Turning to the overall study: The collaborator samples originated in the United States, Italy and Spain and spanned the acute and convalescent phases of COVID-19. The prospective study material was composed of cDNA or gDNA derived from T cells, B-cell-depleted T cells, or PBMCs. Subjects who had been exposed to COVID-19, were actively infected with it, or had recovered from it provided the deeply sampled blood TCRbeta repertoires that made up the dataset. A freely available public database, intended as a resource for researchers studying the immune response to SARS-CoV-2, is where the repertoires were released. The samples were drawn from the first 160 participants of the ongoing ImmuneRACE study and from 1,200 or so subjects provided by 6 global collaborators. A de-identified subject ID, COVID-19 status, age in years and sex were almost always included in the sample metadata. Where available, HLA class I and class II types were obtained from metadata supplied by the sample provider rather than from assay-based typing. Overall study results and their limits: How much clinical and demographic metadata was included differed by source and by participant, and the metadata was provided uncurated.

Including cysteine and phenylalanine, the CDR3 has 17 amino acids. The CDR3 DNA has 51 bases and is translated from base 1. The germline V gene sets CDR1 to LGHNA and CDR2 to YNFKEQ. V has 4 bases trimmed and J has 4 bases trimmed; junction bases matching no gene number 11. Each collaborating institution followed its own protocols to collect whole blood in K2EDTA tubes. For TCRbeta analysis, collaborators shipped samples as frozen whole blood, isolated PBMCs, or DNA extracted from either of those sample types. In its sample, this clone was seen once. The antigen this receptor binds is unknown. Per-base qualities were not stored, and no clone one base away is much larger. The immunoSEQ Assay, a bias-controlled multiplex PCR, was used to amplify TCRbeta CDR3 regions from genomic DNA. The authors processed their data as follows. The number of nucleated cells in each sample was estimated from the amplification of reference gene primers within the assay. To quantify the absolute abundance of each unique TCRbeta CDR3 rearrangement, sequence reads were collapsed and filtered. Productive Simpson clonality was computed per sample as the square root of Simpson's diversity index over productive rearrangements. TCRdb holds this immuneACCESS table with in-frame rearrangements only. Some clones are missing; in checked studies, unresolved V genes explain under half, and the rest has no known cause. V and J calls and clone size are as listed in that table; D and trimming were resolved from the DNA. The table for this sample lists 150,000 to 160,000 clones; approximately 78% of them were counted only once. Around 1.5% of the sample is in the top ten clones.

The source material was peripheral blood. The clonotype originates from an older man with acute or convalescent COVID-19. The V and J genes are TRBV4-2 and TRBJ2-2; TRBD2 aligns with 8 central bases. Here is the DNA: TGTGCCAGCAGCCGAGAGCCGGGACTAGTAGTCACCGGGGAGCTGTTTTTT. Translated, it reads CASSREPGLVVTGELFF.